This T cell receptor (beta chain) originates from a study of long-term antiretroviral therapy in people with HIV. Trimming removed 8 bases from V and 5 bases from J; junction bases left unmatched: 11. Germline CDR1 SGHVS, CDR2 FQNEAQ. This CDR3 comprises 15 residues. This clone showed up just once. At survey level, the immunoSEQ assay was run in its v3.0 version. Measured with immunoSEQ multiplex PCR; TCRdb has only the in-frame clones, and not every one. The table lists 20,000 to 25,000 clones, 70% to 90% of them singletons. The clonotype was recovered from a man between 60 and 70 years old with HIV. V and J are TRBV7-8 and TRBJ2-5; TRBD2 aligns across 10 bases. The material sequenced was unsorted PBMCs, taken 1.3 years after starting antiretroviral therapy. CDR3 region: CASLTSGPRGETQYF. CDR3 nucleotide sequence: TGTGCCAGCTTGACTAGCGGGCCGAGGGGGGAGACCCAGTACTTC.